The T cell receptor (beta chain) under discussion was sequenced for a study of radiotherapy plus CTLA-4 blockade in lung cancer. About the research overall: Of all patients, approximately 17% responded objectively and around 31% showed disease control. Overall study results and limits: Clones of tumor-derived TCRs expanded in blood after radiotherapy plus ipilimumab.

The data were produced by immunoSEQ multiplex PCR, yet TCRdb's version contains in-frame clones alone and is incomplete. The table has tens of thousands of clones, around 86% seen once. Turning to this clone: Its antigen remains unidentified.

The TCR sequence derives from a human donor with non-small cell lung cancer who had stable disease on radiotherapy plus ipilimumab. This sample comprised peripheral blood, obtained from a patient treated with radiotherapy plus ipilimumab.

The CDR3 nucleotides read TGTGCCAGCAGCTCCCCCCGTTGGAGTGGCTACACCTTC. Protein product: CASSSPRWSGYTF. The V and J genes are TRBV21-1 and TRBJ1-2. TRBV21-1 constitutes a pseudogene. This CDR3 has 13 amino acids.